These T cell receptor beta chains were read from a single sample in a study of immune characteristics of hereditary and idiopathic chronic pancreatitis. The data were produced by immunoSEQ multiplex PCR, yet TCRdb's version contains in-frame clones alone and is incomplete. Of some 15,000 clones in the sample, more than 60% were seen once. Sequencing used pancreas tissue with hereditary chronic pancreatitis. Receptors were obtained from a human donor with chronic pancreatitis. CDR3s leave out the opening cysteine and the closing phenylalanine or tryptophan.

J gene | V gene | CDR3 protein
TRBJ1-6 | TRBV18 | ASSPRGRDSPLH
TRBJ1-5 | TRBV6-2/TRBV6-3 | ASSFLNQPQH
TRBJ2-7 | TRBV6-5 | ASGGTGGAYEQY
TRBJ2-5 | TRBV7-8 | ASSLGGVGGPVKETQY
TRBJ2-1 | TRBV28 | ASGQGTSGRVTEQF
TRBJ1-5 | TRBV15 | ATYGGEWDQPQH
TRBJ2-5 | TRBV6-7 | ARGLARRETQY
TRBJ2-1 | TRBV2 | ASSEGLASREQF
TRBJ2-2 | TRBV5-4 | ASSLDGLAAGELF
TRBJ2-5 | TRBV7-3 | ASSLSHGSGETQY
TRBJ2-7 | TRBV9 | ASSVGIGGLAGVEQY
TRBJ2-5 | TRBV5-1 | ASSRAGGAGETQY
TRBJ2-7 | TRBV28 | ASSFGFGEQY
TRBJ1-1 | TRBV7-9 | ASSLGQGAWNTEAF
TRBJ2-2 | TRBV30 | AWSAFNWGGELF
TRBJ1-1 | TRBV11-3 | ASSFGGMNTEAF
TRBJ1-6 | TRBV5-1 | ASSPPGTGENSPLH
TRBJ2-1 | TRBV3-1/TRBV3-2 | ASSQDLVGEGPYNEQF
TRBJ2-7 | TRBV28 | ASRQQGLTYEQY
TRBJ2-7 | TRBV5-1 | ASSSGFGTSGSSYEQY
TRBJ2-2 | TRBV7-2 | ASRPLGSVTGELF
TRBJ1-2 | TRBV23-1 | ASESEAGTSPRTGEYGYT
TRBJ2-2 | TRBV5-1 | ASSLDSPTNTGELF
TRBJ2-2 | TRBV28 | ASSRLGNTGELF
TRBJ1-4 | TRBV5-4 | ASSFTTGNNEKLF
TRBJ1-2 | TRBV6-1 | ASSSGTSNYGYT
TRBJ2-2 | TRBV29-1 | SVEGQGAFTGELF
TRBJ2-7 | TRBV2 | ATRQEHHEQY
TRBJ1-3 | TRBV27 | ASSLYLSSGNTIY
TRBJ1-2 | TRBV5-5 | ASSLRGQTNYGYT
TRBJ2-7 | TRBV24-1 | ATSDGTRSGRSYEQY
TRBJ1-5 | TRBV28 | AGTGRGNQPQH
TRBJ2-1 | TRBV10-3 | AISSGYREGNEQF
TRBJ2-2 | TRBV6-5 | ASRLATSGPGELF
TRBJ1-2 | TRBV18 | ASSPDTNYGYT
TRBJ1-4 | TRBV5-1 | ASSLSREKLF
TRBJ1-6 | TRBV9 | ASSATPTANNSPLH
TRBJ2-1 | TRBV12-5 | ASALGWEREQF
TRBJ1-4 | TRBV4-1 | ASSRDSLNEKLF
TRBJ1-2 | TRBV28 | ASSRGHYGYT
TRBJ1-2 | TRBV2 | ASSEAGEGYT
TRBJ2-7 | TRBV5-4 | ASSRDSYEQY
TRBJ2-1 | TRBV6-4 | ASSDGRTSIHEQF
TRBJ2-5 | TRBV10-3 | AISGAQGGWETQY
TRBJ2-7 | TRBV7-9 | ASSLAGRQVDEQY
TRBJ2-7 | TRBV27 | ASSLDRGSYEQY
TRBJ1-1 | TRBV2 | ASSPTGTANTEAF
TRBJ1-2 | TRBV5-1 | ASSKAVDRANYGYT
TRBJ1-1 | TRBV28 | ASSFPGMNTEAF
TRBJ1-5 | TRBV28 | ASRQGIVGQPQH
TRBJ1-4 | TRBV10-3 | AISENRARGNEKLF
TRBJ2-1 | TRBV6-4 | ASSDSGVSEQF
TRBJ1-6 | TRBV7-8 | ASSSLSRDTRLGSSPLH
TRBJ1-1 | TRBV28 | ASSSASTKTEAF
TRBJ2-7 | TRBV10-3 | AISESGQGAYEQY
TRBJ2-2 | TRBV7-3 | ASSFTDTGELF
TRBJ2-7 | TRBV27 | ASSPRARGFTYEQY
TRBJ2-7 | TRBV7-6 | ASSLETEYEQY